A single sample gave rise to the 5 T cell receptor beta chains below, sequenced in a study of T cells expressing NK-cell markers. TCRdb processed the 5' RACE reads again and assigns one entry to each CDR3 protein, with no DNA. The table for this sample gives over 150,000 distinct CDR3 sequences. The sequencing sample was made of blood T cells: a sorted CD56 or NKG2C T cell subset, CD4+ or CD8+ T cells, or bulk PBMC T cells (not recorded which). These TCRs come from a woman between 45 and 60 years old in good health.

The V and J genes are TRBV7-7 and TRBJ2-2. Germline V gives CDR1 SSHAT, CDR2 FNYEAQ (reference sequence). The CDR3 has 15 residues. Here the CDR3 reads CASSHSSANTGELFF. The full variable domain, its missing parts supplied by reference TRBV7-7 and TRBJ2-2, is GAGVSQSPRYKVTKRGQDVTLRCDPISSHATLYWYQQALGQGPEFLTYFNYEAQPDKSGLPSDRFSAERPEGSISTLTIQRTEQRDSAMYRCASSHSSANTGELFFGEGSRLTVL.

The V call is TRBV20-1, the J call TRBJ2-5; TCRdb outputs TRBD1, but without DNA this stays unchecked. CDR1 is DFQATT and CDR2 is SNEGSKA in the germline V gene (reference sequence). This CDR3 has 16 amino acids. The CDR3 here is CSARASGGLKQETQYF.

The rearrangement joins TRBV12-5 to TRBJ2-3; TCRdb's D call, TRBD1, is unchecked because there is no DNA. The CDR3 loop spans 14 amino acids. CDR1 and CDR2 (germline): LGHNT, FRNRAP. The CDR3 protein is CASGDQGVTDTQYF.

The chain couples TRBV13 to TRBJ1-1; TCRdb returns TRBD1, unconfirmable since there is no DNA. The CDR3 extends over 14 amino acids. Germline V CDR1 and CDR2: PRHDT, FYEKMQ (reference sequence). The CDR3 region is CASSQGTGSAEAFF. The full variable domain, completed using reference TRBV13 and TRBJ1-1, is AAGVIQSPRHLIKEKRETATLKCYPIPRHDTVYWYQQGPGQDPQFLISFYEKMQSDKGSIPDRFSAQQFSDYHSELNMSSLELGDSALYFCASSQGTGSAEAFFGQGTRLTVV.

The rearrangement joins TRBV13 to TRBJ2-1; TCRdb indicates TRBD2, and absent DNA this call remains unverified. This CDR3 contains 16 residues. CDR1 and CDR2 (germline): PRHDT, FYEKMQ (reference sequence). The CDR3 loop is CASTSMREGFYNEQFF. Based on the CDR3 plus reference TRBV13 and TRBJ2-1, the full variable domain is AAGVIQSPRHLIKEKRETATLKCYPIPRHDTVYWYQQGPGQDPQFLISFYEKMQSDKGSIPDRFSAQQFSDYHSELNMSSLELGDSALYFCASTSMREGFYNEQFFGPGTRLTVL.